This T cell receptor beta chain was documented in a study of immune cell composition in non-small cell lung cancer. The germline V gene has CDR1 MDHEN and CDR2 SYDVKM. Unmatched junction bases numbered 13, after V lost 6 bases and J lost 4 bases. The CDR3 length is 17 residues. Normal lung was sampled as far from the tumour as possible, at least 3 cm. Sequencing was performed with immunoSEQ multiplex PCR; in TCRdb, only in-frame clones are kept and a portion is missing. The sample has 1,000 to 1,200 clones, over 55% seen once; the top ten hold around 15%. The receptor comes from a human donor with non-small cell lung cancer. The chain carries TRBV28 and TRBJ1-4; 8 positions agree with TRBD1. The sequenced material came from non-adjacent lung tissue. This CDR3 reads CASSSAGQGYVNEKLFF. The CDR3 DNA reads as TGTGCCAGCAGCTCGGCCGGACAGGGATACGTTAATGAAAAACTGTTTTTT.